The clone carrying this TCR beta chain occurred a few times. Its target is not known. Expressed TCRB transcripts were sequenced because the isolated RNA had all been reverse transcribed beforehand. The repertoire was sequenced with immunoSEQ multiplex PCR; TCRdb's copy has only in-frame clones and lacks some. The sample holds roughly 230,000 clones, 11% seen once. These data come from a study of beta chain features in type 1 diabetes. Study-wide results and limits: Type 1 diabetes patients showed a moderate but significant shortening of TCRB CDR3s in all four CD4+ subsets.

Germline CDR1 SGHVS, CDR2 FQNEAQ. The CDR3 is 16 residues long. V was clipped by 6 bases and J by 0 bases; unmatched bases: 7. Sequenced sample: naive CD4+ T cells from blood. The clonotype originates from a young man with type 1 diabetes. The chain couples TRBV7-8 to TRBJ2-3; 9 bases are shared with TRBD1. In DNA, the CDR3 is TGTGCCAGCAGTAGCCGGGACAGGGAGAGCACAGATACGCAGTATTTT. It is translated as CASSSRDRESTDTQYF.